A selection of T cell receptor beta chains follows, all from one sample in a study of T cells after yellow fever vaccination. TCRdb processed the 5' RACE reads anew with MiXCR; each CDR3 protein has one entry. The sample includes about 350,000 distinct CDR3 sequences, roughly 4% of them seen just once. Sequences were derived from PBMCs, sampled 5 days after the yellow fever booster vaccination. The receptors here all came from a man between 18 and 35 years old who received the YFV17D yellow fever vaccine. Both conserved end residues are part of each CDR3. A D gene is named only where the DNA matches it firmly. Only some rows state a clone size, as once, few, many or a class for expanded clones.

d_gene: TRBD1; v_gene: TRBV11-2; abundance: many; j_gene: TRBJ1-2; CDR3aa: CASSLDRVGGYTF; CDR3nt: TGTGCCAGCAGCTTGGACAGGGTGGGAGGCTACACCTTC
d_gene: -; v_gene: TRBV30; abundance: -; j_gene: TRBJ1-2; CDR3aa: CAWSGGSNYGYTF; CDR3nt: TGTGCCTGGAGCGGTGGATCCAACTATGGCTACACCTTC
d_gene: -; v_gene: TRBV29-1; abundance: many; j_gene: TRBJ1-4; CDR3aa: CSVGEKPFEKLFF; CDR3nt: TGCAGCGTTGGAGAGAAACCCTTTGAAAAACTGTTTTTT
d_gene: TRBD2; v_gene: TRBV6-1; abundance: few; j_gene: TRBJ2-2; CDR3aa: CAIYGGGTGELFF; CDR3nt: TGTGCCATCTACGGGGGGGGCACCGGGGAGCTGTTTTTT
d_gene: -; v_gene: TRBV20-1; abundance: many; j_gene: TRBJ1-1; CDR3aa: CSASMNTEAFF; CDR3nt: TGCAGTGCCTCAATGAACACTGAAGCTTTCTTT
d_gene: TRBD2; v_gene: TRBV7-6; abundance: -; j_gene: TRBJ2-2; CDR3aa: CASWKRGGRTGELFF; CDR3nt: TGTGCCAGCTGGAAGCGGGGGGGCCGGACCGGGGAGCTGTTTTTT
d_gene: TRBD1; v_gene: TRBV4-1; abundance: -; j_gene: TRBJ1-5; CDR3aa: CASSQVDRDPQPQHF; CDR3nt: TGCGCCAGCAGCCAGGTAGACAGGGACCCTCAGCCCCAGCATTTT
d_gene: -; v_gene: TRBV28; abundance: few; j_gene: TRBJ2-5; CDR3aa: CASSLRQSYQETQYF; CDR3nt: TGTGCCAGCAGTTTACGACAGTCCTACCAAGAGACCCAGTACTTC
d_gene: TRBD2; v_gene: TRBV27; abundance: few; j_gene: TRBJ2-6; CDR3aa: CASSLLSGGANVLTF; CDR3nt: TGTGCCAGCAGTTTACTTAGCGGGGGGGCCAACGTCCTGACTTTC
d_gene: -; v_gene: TRBV5-1; abundance: many; j_gene: TRBJ2-2; CDR3aa: CASSLEGRWTGELFF; CDR3nt: TGCGCCAGCAGCTTGGAAGGGCGGTGGACCGGGGAGCTGTTTTTT
d_gene: -; v_gene: TRBV10-3; abundance: -; j_gene: TRBJ2-7; CDR3aa: CAISEAGYEQYF; CDR3nt: TGTGCCATCAGTGAGGCGGGTTACGAGCAGTACTTC
d_gene: -; v_gene: TRBV7-2; abundance: few; j_gene: TRBJ2-2; CDR3aa: CASPKARTGELFF; CDR3nt: TGTGCCAGCCCTAAGGCCCGCACCGGGGAGCTGTTTTTT
d_gene: TRBD1; v_gene: TRBV5-8; abundance: few; j_gene: TRBJ1-2; CDR3aa: CASSLNLWDRGLIYGYTF; CDR3nt: TGTGCCAGCAGCTTGAACCTTTGGGACAGGGGGCTGATCTATGGCTACACCTTC
d_gene: -; v_gene: TRBV20-1; abundance: -; j_gene: TRBJ2-5; CDR3aa: CSARDERIKETQYF; CDR3nt: TGCAGTGCTAGAGACGAGCGGATTAAAGAGACCCAGTACTTC
d_gene: -; v_gene: TRBV6-2/TRBV6-3; abundance: -; j_gene: TRBJ1-1; CDR3aa: CASRPEGAMDTEAFF; CDR3nt: TGTGCCAGCAGGCCGGAGGGCGCGATGGACACTGAAGCTTTCTTT
d_gene: -; v_gene: TRBV12-3/TRBV12-4; abundance: few; j_gene: TRBJ2-5; CDR3aa: CASSFGFSGPETQYF; CDR3nt: TGTGCCAGCAGTTTTGGTTTTAGTGGGCCAGAGACCCAGTACTTC
d_gene: -; v_gene: TRBV5-6; abundance: -; j_gene: TRBJ1-6; CDR3aa: CASSPRASSPLHF; CDR3nt: TGTGCCAGCAGCCCTCGAGCTAGTTCACCCCTCCACTTT
d_gene: -; v_gene: TRBV28; abundance: many; j_gene: TRBJ1-4; CDR3aa: CASSRDFEKLFF; CDR3nt: TGTGCCAGCAGTCGGGACTTTGAAAAACTGTTTTTT
d_gene: -; v_gene: TRBV4-1; abundance: -; j_gene: TRBJ1-6; CDR3aa: CASSTFNSPLHF; CDR3nt: TGCGCCAGCAGCACATTTAATTCACCCCTCCACTTT
d_gene: -; v_gene: TRBV7-9; abundance: few; j_gene: TRBJ2-2; CDR3aa: CASSPFVTGELFF; CDR3nt: TGTGCCAGCAGCCCTTTCGTCACCGGGGAGCTGTTTTTT
d_gene: TRBD2; v_gene: TRBV7-2; abundance: -; j_gene: TRBJ2-5; CDR3aa: CASSLAMVAGGPETQYF; CDR3nt: TGTGCCAGCAGCTTAGCGATGGTAGCGGGGGGGCCAGAGACCCAGTACTTC
d_gene: -; v_gene: TRBV5-6; abundance: many; j_gene: TRBJ2-5; CDR3aa: CASSFQGGGAETQYF; CDR3nt: TGTGCCAGCAGCTTTCAAGGCGGCGGGGCGGAGACCCAGTACTTC
d_gene: TRBD1; v_gene: TRBV4-2; abundance: -; j_gene: TRBJ1-6; CDR3aa: CASSQMDRGQNSPLHF; CDR3nt: TGTGCCAGCAGCCAGATGGACAGGGGGCAGAATTCACCCCTCCACTTT
d_gene: -; v_gene: TRBV5-5; abundance: few; j_gene: TRBJ2-7; CDR3aa: CASSLLGLNYEQYF; CDR3nt: TGTGCCAGCAGCTTGCTTGGACTGAACTACGAGCAGTACTTC
d_gene: -; v_gene: TRBV6-5; abundance: -; j_gene: TRBJ1-2; CDR3aa: CASSLTRGYGYTF; CDR3nt: TGTGCCAGCAGTTTGACACGGGGCTATGGCTACACCTTC
d_gene: TRBD2; v_gene: TRBV6-5; abundance: few; j_gene: TRBJ2-7; CDR3aa: CASSYSPAGIYEQYF; CDR3nt: TGTGCCAGCAGTTACTCACCAGCGGGGATATACGAGCAGTACTTC
d_gene: -; v_gene: TRBV6-2/TRBV6-3; abundance: many; j_gene: TRBJ2-6; CDR3aa: CASSYLSGTGANVLTF; CDR3nt: TGTGCCAGCAGTTACCTGTCAGGGACTGGGGCCAACGTCCTGACTTTC
d_gene: TRBD2; v_gene: TRBV7-2; abundance: many; j_gene: TRBJ2-3; CDR3aa: CASSFRAGNTDTQYF; CDR3nt: TGTGCCAGCAGCTTTCGAGCGGGGAACACAGATACGCAGTATTTT
d_gene: -; v_gene: TRBV3-1; abundance: -; j_gene: TRBJ1-2; CDR3aa: CASSHTDSLYGYTF; CDR3nt: TGTGCCAGCAGCCATACGGACAGTTTGTATGGCTACACCTTC
d_gene: -; v_gene: TRBV7-9; abundance: many; j_gene: TRBJ1-3; CDR3aa: CASSPRDSGNTIYF; CDR3nt: TGTGCCAGCAGCCCCCGGGACTCTGGAAACACCATATATTTT
d_gene: -; v_gene: TRBV11-2; abundance: few; j_gene: TRBJ2-5; CDR3aa: CASSSQAESQETQYF; CDR3nt: TGTGCCAGCAGCTCACAAGCGGAAAGCCAAGAGACCCAGTACTTC
d_gene: TRBD2; v_gene: TRBV24-1; abundance: few; j_gene: TRBJ2-1; CDR3aa: CATSTPTSGSYNEQFF; CDR3nt: TGTGCCACCAGTACCCCTACTAGCGGCTCTTACAATGAGCAGTTCTTC
d_gene: -; v_gene: TRBV7-8; abundance: few; j_gene: TRBJ1-4; CDR3aa: CASSPRRTATNEKLFF; CDR3nt: TGTGCCAGCAGCCCCCGGAGGACTGCAACTAATGAAAAACTGTTTTTT
d_gene: -; v_gene: TRBV4-2; abundance: -; j_gene: TRBJ1-3; CDR3aa: CASSQETGPLSGNTIYF; CDR3nt: TGTGCCAGCAGCCAAGAAACGGGACCCCTCTCTGGAAACACCATATATTTT
d_gene: TRBD1; v_gene: TRBV9; abundance: many; j_gene: TRBJ2-1; CDR3aa: CASTPQGAYNEQFF; CDR3nt: TGTGCCAGCACCCCACAGGGGGCCTACAATGAGCAGTTCTTC
d_gene: -; v_gene: TRBV9; abundance: -; j_gene: TRBJ2-3; CDR3aa: CASSVETQKRDTQYF; CDR3nt: TGTGCCAGCAGCGTAGAAACTCAAAAGAGGGATACGCAGTATTTT
d_gene: -; v_gene: TRBV5-1; abundance: -; j_gene: TRBJ1-2; CDR3aa: CASSLAETANSYGYTF; CDR3nt: TGCGCCAGCAGCTTGGCCGAGACAGCGAACTCCTATGGCTACACCTTC
d_gene: -; v_gene: TRBV5-1; abundance: -; j_gene: TRBJ1-5; CDR3aa: CASSLSGYRNQPQHF; CDR3nt: TGCGCCAGCAGCTTGTCCGGGTATCGCAATCAGCCCCAGCATTTT
d_gene: -; v_gene: TRBV9; abundance: many; j_gene: TRBJ1-1; CDR3aa: CASSVPTFFGRDTDAFF; CDR3nt: TGTGCCAGCAGCGTTCCCACGTTCTTCGGCCGGGACACTGATGCTTTCTTT
d_gene: -; v_gene: TRBV27; abundance: few; j_gene: TRBJ1-1; CDR3aa: CASSLSTYTEAFF; CDR3nt: TGTGCCAGCAGTTTATCGACGTACACTGAAGCTTTCTTT
d_gene: -; v_gene: TRBV28; abundance: -; j_gene: TRBJ2-5; CDR3aa: CASSFLVLETQYF; CDR3nt: TGTGCCAGCAGTTTCCTCGTTTTAGAGACCCAGTACTTC